The sequence of this T cell receptor beta chain was determined in a study of T cells in Graves' hyperthyroidism and ophthalmopathy (dated by TCRdb to about 2019). About the study as a whole: Peripheral blood samples were taken at the time of initial diagnosis, prior to any treatment. A discovery cohort of about 100 patients, 43 with Graves' ophthalmopathy and approximately 57 with stable Graves' hyperthyroidism, was used to find distinguishing TCR V-J signatures. Prospective prediction of ophthalmopathy was tested in an independent validation cohort of under 20 hyperthyroidism patients and 15 to 17 patients who later progressed to ophthalmopathy. The 95 to 100 discovery patients were randomly divided into training and test sets at a 7:3 ratio. In addition, the study compared T-cell repertoires in thyroid tissue and in blood from roughly six Graves' hyperthyroidism patients. Following sampling, methimazole starting at 30 mg daily was given to hyperthyroidism patients, and high-dose intravenous methylprednisolone was given to ophthalmopathy patients. According to the paper, TCR Vbeta CDR3 sequencing was carried out on over 130 peripheral blood samples, which came from 40 to 45 ophthalmopathy, approximately 72 hyperthyroidism and some 17 progressor patients. Study-wide findings and limitations: A 13 V-J signature model separated ophthalmopathy from stable hyperthyroidism, with about 88% sensitivity and approximately 81% specificity in cross-validation and 80%/75% in testing. In validation, progression to ophthalmopathy was predicted by the model with 70.59% sensitivity and 72% to 85% specificity, a median of roughly 6 months before onset. Sample size was not statistically predetermined, and blinding of investigators to group allocation was not performed. Blood samples also contained most of the expanded thyroid clonotypes (frequency above 0.001), which suggests that blood repertoires may reflect thyroid immune responses.

The CDR3 covers 14 residues, taking in both the cysteine and the phenylalanine. Only the CDR3 DNA is retained, 42 bases long and in frame from the first base. Compared with germline, V lacks 6 bases and J lacks 1 base; bases without a gene match: 6. For CDR1 and CDR2, the germline V gene lists SGHRS and YFSETQ. A remark on this clonotype: Its antigen is unknown. No base-level quality is on record; no much larger clone is a single base apart.

TCR beta CDR3 regions were amplified from RNA transcripts. A first-round RT-PCR of the TCR CDR3 used the HTBI primer set with the Qiagen OneStep RT-PCR kit. A second multiplex PCR round built the libraries, followed by size selection and purification. Libraries were sequenced paired-end with 100 bp reads on an Illumina HiSeq2000. Per the source publication's procedure: SOAPnuke was used to process the raw data, with reads discarded if the reads contained adapters or uncalled bases, had a mean Phred below 15, or lacked an exact constant-primer or identifier match. High-quality paired reads were merged using COPE v1.2.5, and each unique nucleotide sequence was defined as a clonotype. Clonotypes were aligned to IMGT TRBV, TRBD and TRBJ reference segments using MiTCR v1.1. Only V-J combinations with frequency above 0.0001, covering approximately 99% of repertoires, were analysed. A TCS score was defined as the ratio of F50 (clonal expansion) to E x V (chaos), with BLOSUM62-based TCRdist applied between CDR3 peptides within each V-J. Welch's t-statistics and random forest reduced approximately 520 V-J features to about 13, which were used in a naive Bayes classifier (R e1071). The similarity between thyroid and blood repertoires was quantified using the Morisita-Horn index. Through fastp at Q25 and MiXCR, TCRdb rebuilt clones from the public reads, retaining in-frame beta chains. Merged by CDR3 protein, the rows form single entries marked with the most common genes and DNA. TCRdb, not the authors, supplied the V and J calls. The sample contains 750,000 to 900,000 distinct CDR3 sequences, 35% to 40% of them found a single time. The ten largest make up roughly 8.3% of the sample.

Graves' hyperthyroidism was defined as stable when no progression to ophthalmopathy occurred over 18 months of follow-up. Hyperthyroidism patients were newly diagnosed, had a disease duration of under 2 months, and were aged 18 to 65 years. The study excluded patients with uncontrolled infections, other autoimmune diseases, pregnancy or lactation. Clinical symptoms, serum thyroxine and TRAb, thyroid ultrasound, and orbital computed tomography formed the basis for the diagnoses. PBMCs were isolated from about 9.1 ml of fresh peripheral blood by Ficoll-Paque density gradient centrifugation. Total RNA was extracted using Trizol reagent, and RNA quality was assessed on an Agilent 2100 Bioanalyzer.

The TCR originated in a man younger than 35 with Graves' hyperthyroidism. What was sequenced was blood. The rearrangement joined TRBV5-1 to TRBJ1-1, and 7 junction bases match TRBD1. The nucleotides are TGCGCCAGCACCTCCCAGGGGGGGAACACTGAAGCTTTCTTT. It translates as CASTSQGGNTEAFF. Extended through the reference TRBV5-1 and TRBJ1-1 proteins, this CDR3 yields the full variable domain: KAGVTQTPRYLIKTRGQQVTLSCSPISGHRSVSWYQQTPGQGLQFLFEYFSETQRNKGNFPGRFSGRQFSNSRSEMNVSTLELGDSALYLCASTSQGGNTEAFFGQGTRLTVV.